One and the same sample provided the 29 T cell receptor beta chains below, sequenced in a study of human versus mouse CDR3 diversity and MHC coevolution. Assay used: immunoSEQ multiplex PCR; TCRdb lists only in-frame clones, some missing. The sample has tens of thousands of clones, just under 95% seen once. Sequencing input: naive CD4+ T cells from blood. Subset defined: CD45RO-negative CD62L-positive naive CD4 T cells. These receptors were collected from a person in their sixties in good health.

The rearrangement links TRBV2 to TRBJ2-1, with D possibly TRBD2 on 6 matching bases. Per the germline V gene, CDR1 is SNHLY and CDR2 is FYNNEI. V was shortened by 8 bases and J by 10 bases, with 15 bases between the two germline ends. The CDR3 spans 12 residues. The CDR3 DNA reads as TGTGCCAGCCAAAGGACCGCGGGGGAGCAGTTCTTC. It translates to CASQRTAGEQFF.

This clone has a handful of counts. This sequence joins TRBV27 and TRBJ2-4, with a possible D match to TRBD2 (5 bases). The CDR3 contains 15 residues. V lost 4 bases and J lost 9, with 19 bases in between. Per the germline V gene, CDR1 is MNHEY and CDR2 is SMNVEV (reference sequence). As DNA, the CDR3 is TGTGCCAGCAGTTCCGAGGGCCCGCCGGTGAGCATTCAGTACTTC. Translating gives CASSSEGPPVSIQYF.

The V and J genes are TRBV4-1 and TRBJ2-6, with 9 bases matching TRBD1. The CDR3 length is 15 residues. The trim removed 8 bases at V and 4 bases at J, leaving 6 bases unmatched. Per the germline V gene, CDR1 is MGHRA and CDR2 is YSYEKL. The CDR3 loop is CASGPQGAGANVLTF. The CDR3 coding sequence is TGCGCCAGCGGACCACAGGGGGCGGGGGCCAACGTCCTGACTTTC.

Written as DNA, the CDR3 is TGCGCCAGCAGCTTGGATCCAGTAGCCGTGGACACCGGGGAGCTGTTTTTT. It specifies CASSLDPVAVDTGELFF. The V call is TRBV5-1, the J call TRBJ2-2; the D is unclear. Trimming took 0 bases from V and 3 from J, leaving 15 bases between them. The CDR3 consists of 17 residues. Looked up from germline, CDR1 is SGHRS and CDR2 is YFSETQ.

The chain carries TRBV15 and TRBJ1-1, with 8 nucleotides matching TRBD1. Germline V gives CDR1 LNHNV, CDR2 YYDKDF (reference sequence). The trim removed 0 bases at V and 6 bases at J, leaving 9 bases unmatched. The CDR3 loop spans 16 amino acids. Here the CDR3 reads CATSREGRGRWAEAFF. CDR3 bases: TGTGCCACCAGCAGAGAAGGCAGGGGGCGCTGGGCTGAAGCTTTCTTT.

This CDR3 reads CASSRTSGSEQYF. DNA for the CDR3: TGTGCCAGCAGCCGGACTAGCGGGAGCGAGCAGTACTTC. This chain connects TRBV6-5 to TRBJ2-5; 13 bases align to TRBD2. TRBJ2-7 explains the end of the DNA better; the J call may be wrong. This CDR3 region has 13 residues. Germline loops: CDR1 MNHEY, CDR2 SVGAGI.

This chain links TRBV9 with TRBJ2-1, with TRBD1 matching 8 bases. V trimming: 2 bases; J trimming: 3 bases; junction bases outside the gene matches: 4. The CDR3 runs 15 residues. The germline gives CDR1 SGDLS, CDR2 YYNGEE. The CDR3 loop reads CASSVGQANYNEQFF. The CDR3 DNA reads TGTGCCAGCAGCGTGGGACAGGCCAACTACAATGAGCAGTTCTTC.

The genes are TRBV5-4 and TRBJ2-3; 8 nucleotides match TRBD1. CDR1 SGHNT and CDR2 YYREEE come from the germline V gene (reference sequence). V gave up 0 bases and J gave up 4 bases; unmatched junction bases: 7. The CDR3 loop spans 16 amino acids. CDR3 sequence reads: CASSLETTGDADTQYF. The CDR3 region has the DNA TGTGCCAGCAGCTTGGAAACGACAGGGGACGCAGATACGCAGTATTTT.

This chain links TRBV7-7 with TRBJ2-5; D is unclear. The CDR3 is 14 residues long. Germline-derived CDR1 and CDR2 are SSHAT and FNYEAQ (reference sequence). The V end was cut by 0 bases, the J end by 2 bases, with 7 bases between. Here the CDR3 DNA reads TGTGCCAGCAGCTTAGCGGGCATGCAAGAGACCCAGTACTTC. Protein: CASSLAGMQETQYF.

This clone was detected a few times. V and J are TRBV19 and TRBJ1-4; 9 nucleotides agree with TRBD1. This CDR3 has 12 residues. Trimming at V came to 3 bases and at J to 12 bases, leaving 2 bases not matched to a gene. CDR1 and CDR2 from the germline V gene are LNHDA and SQIVND (reference sequence). DNA for the CDR3: TGTGCCAGTAGTATGGGACAGGGCCAACTGTTTTTT. Its translation: CASSMGQGQLFF.

This clone appeared a few times. This chain uses TRBV10-3 with TRBJ2-2; TRBD2 matches at 7 bases. Germline CDR1 is ENHRY and CDR2 is SYGVKD. This CDR3 region has 16 residues. The J segment lost 1 base and the V segment lost 2 bases, leaving 4 bases of the junction unmatched. As DNA, the CDR3 is TGTGCCATCAGTGAGCAGCTAGCGGAGAACACCGGGGAGCTGTTTTTT. Amino acid sequence: CAISEQLAENTGELFF.

This chain joins TRBV5-4 and TRBJ1-3; D remains unclear. Looked up from germline, CDR1 is SGHNT and CDR2 is YYREEE (reference sequence). The CDR3 extends over 14 amino acids. V dropped 0 bases and J dropped 0 bases, with 4 bases sitting between them. The CDR3 reads CASSLDSSGNTIYF. CDR3 sequence (DNA): TGTGCCAGCAGCTTGGACAGCTCTGGAAACACCATATATTTT.

This sequence joins TRBV9 and TRBJ2-5, with 9 bases lining up with TRBD2. This CDR3 contains 16 residues. From germline, CDR1 is SGDLS and CDR2 YYNGEE. V lost 4 bases to trimming and J lost 4 bases; unmatched junction nucleotides: 11. The CDR3 DNA follows: TGTGCCAGCAGCTATACTAGCGGGCAGCCGTCAGAGACCCAGTACTTC. It encodes CASSYTSGQPSETQYF.

The gene calls are TRBV5-1 and TRBJ2-7; the D gene is possibly TRBD2 (5 bases). Germline V CDR1 and CDR2: SGHRS, YFSETQ. This CDR3 is 14 amino acids long. The germline V and J ends were trimmed by 0 bases and 2 bases, with 9 bases remaining between them. CDR3 loop: CASSLALGPYEQYF. For the CDR3, the DNA is TGCGCCAGCAGCTTGGCACTAGGGCCCTACGAGCAGTACTTC.

V and J are TRBV30 and TRBJ1-4; D may be TRBD1 (6 bases). Germline CDR1 reads GTSNPN; CDR2 reads SVGIG (reference sequence). Trimming shortened V by 2 bases and J by 5 bases, and 12 bases separated the two germline ends. This CDR3 spans 14 amino acids. CDR3 DNA sequence: TGTGCCTGGAGTCTAGGGGGGGGGAATGAAAAACTGTTTTTT. Encoded protein: CAWSLGGGNEKLFF.

V usage is TRBV14 and J usage is TRBJ2-7; 8 bases are a match to TRBD1. With V trimmed by 5 bases and J by 1 base, 7 bases remained unmatched. The CDR3 covers 15 residues. The germline V gene has CDR1 SGHDN and CDR2 FVKESK. The CDR3 DNA reads as TGTGCCAGCAGCTTACGACAGGGGATTTCCTACGAGCAGTACTTC. Translated: CASSLRQGISYEQYF. The variable domain in full, with the rest retrieved from reference TRBV14 and TRBJ2-7, is EAGVTQFPSHSVIEKGQTVTLRCDPISGHDNLYWYRRVMGKEIKFLLHFVKESKQDESGMPNNRFLAERTGGTYSTLKVQPAELEDSGVYFCASSLRQGISYEQYFGPGTRLTVT.

This clone showed up just once. The rearrangement joins TRBV18 to TRBJ2-5, with D possibly being TRBD2 (5 bases). Germline-derived CDR1 and CDR2 are KGHSH and LQKENI. The CDR3 has 14 amino acids. The germline V and J ends were trimmed by 3 bases and 7 bases, with 15 bases remaining between them. The CDR3: CASSPAAGLGTQYF. As DNA, the CDR3 is TGTGCCAGCTCACCGGCGGCGGGTCTGGGGACCCAGTACTTC.

This chain links TRBV6-5 with TRBJ2-3; 10 bases map to TRBD2. This CDR3 comprises 14 residues. Unmatched junction bases numbered 6, after V lost 8 bases and J lost 4 bases. CDR1 MNHEY and CDR2 SVGAGI come from the germline V gene. The CDR3 DNA follows: TGTGCCAGCCACGAAAGCGGGAGGGCAGATACGCAGTATTTT. Translating it yields CASHESGRADTQYF.

The J gene is TRBJ2-2, the V gene TRBV5-1; D unresolved. Germline CDR1 is SGHRS and CDR2 is YFSETQ. This CDR3 has 13 residues. The V gene lost 4 bases and the J gene lost 7 bases, with 11 bases spanning the gap. CDR3 amino acids: CASSLRPGGELFF. CDR3 nucleotide sequence: TGCGCCAGCAGCCTTCGTCCCGGCGGGGAGCTGTTTTTT.

The genes are TRBV10-1 and TRBJ1-2; perhaps TRBD1 as D (5 bases). V was shortened by 2 bases and J by 4 bases, with 11 bases between the two germline ends. This CDR3 region has 14 residues. The germline CDR1 and CDR2 sequences are WNHNN and SYGVQD (reference sequence). Written as DNA, the CDR3 is TGCGCCAGCAGTGAGCATGGGACTCCCTATGGCTACACCTTC. Its translation: CASSEHGTPYGYTF.

The CDR3 sequence: CASSYGGGGSTEAFF. The CDR3 region has the DNA TGTGCCAGCAGTTACGGGGGCGGGGGATCCACTGAAGCTTTCTTT. The V and J genes are TRBV6-5 and TRBJ1-1, with D possibly TRBD1 on 6 matching bases. Trimming stripped 2 bases from V and 4 bases from J, with 14 bases between. CDR3 length: 15 residues. Germline V lookup: CDR1 MNHEY, CDR2 SVGAGI.

The chain recombines TRBV5-6 with TRBJ2-3; 13 nucleotides align to TRBD2. Trimming cost V 4 bases and J 5 bases; bases outside gene matches: 7. The CDR3 has 16 amino acids. Germline CDR1 reads SGHDT; CDR2 reads YYEEEE. The CDR3 loop reads CASSRRTSGSQDTQYF. The CDR3 nucleotides are TGTGCCAGCAGCCGGCGGACTAGCGGGAGTCAAGATACGCAGTATTTT.

The chain has TRBV9 and TRBJ2-3; 9 positions match TRBD2. V was pared by 0 bases and J by 6 bases, with 8 bases of the junction left unmatched. CDR3 size: 16 residues. Germline-derived CDR1 and CDR2 are SGDLS and YYNGEE. This CDR3 reads CASSVEAGLAWDTQYF. CDR3 nucleotide sequence: TGTGCCAGCAGCGTAGAAGCGGGACTAGCATGGGATACGCAGTATTTT.

The chain recombines TRBV6-1 with TRBJ1-1, with TRBD1 as a possible D gene (5 bases). CDR1 is MNHNS, CDR2 SASEGT, per germline. The length of the CDR3 is 16 residues. The V end lost 3 bases, the J end lost 0 bases, and 14 bases lay between the germline ends. CDR3 DNA sequence: TGTGCCAGCAGTGATGCAGGGCTTATGGTGAACACTGAAGCTTTCTTT. It encodes CASSDAGLMVNTEAFF.

The rearrangement joins TRBV6-5 to TRBJ1-1, with 9 bases matching TRBD1. The CDR3 loop spans 14 amino acids. Germline loops: CDR1 MNHEY, CDR2 SVGAGI. Trimming at V came to 6 bases and at J to 3 bases, leaving 5 bases not matched to a gene. CDR3 sequence (DNA): TGTGCCAGCAGGGGACAGGGAGCGGACACTGAAGCTTTCTTT. This translates into CASRGQGADTEAFF.

The rearrangement joins TRBV9 to TRBJ2-3, with no clear D. The CDR3 is 14 amino acids. V was clipped by 1 base and J by 0 bases, with 6 bases between them. The germline gives CDR1 SGDLS, CDR2 YYNGEE. DNA for the CDR3: TGTGCCAGCAGCGTAACTTCTAGCACAGATACGCAGTATTTT. It encodes CASSVTSSTDTQYF.

The rearrangement links TRBV29-1 to TRBJ2-3, with a possible D match to TRBD1 (5 bases). Trimming removed 3 bases from V and 4 bases from J, with 14 bases in between. Germline V gene sequence: CDR1 SQVTM, CDR2 ANQGSEA. The CDR3 totals 14 residues. The DNA for the CDR3 is TGCAGCGTTGATTTCCAGGGCGTCTCAGATACGCAGTATTTT. This gives the protein CSVDFQGVSDTQYF.

The rearrangement uses TRBV5-1 and TRBJ2-7, with D maybe TRBD1 (6 bases). Germline V gene lookup returns CDR1 SGHRS and CDR2 YFSETQ. V lost 5 bases to trimming and J lost 4 bases, with 16 bases between them. The CDR3 extends over 14 amino acids. This chain's CDR3 is CASSPPGQSYEQYF. The CDR3 nucleotides are TGCGCCAGCAGTCCTCCGGGACAATCTTACGAGCAGTACTTC.

V is TRBV7-3 and J is TRBJ1-2; no definite D call. Trimming cost V 4 bases and J 5 bases, with 11 bases left between them. This CDR3 contains 13 residues. Germline V CDR1 and CDR2: SGHTA, FQGTGA. The chain's CDR3 is CASSSVTGYGYTF. The CDR3 coding sequence is TGTGCCAGCAGCTCGGTAACTGGTTATGGCTACACCTTC. The full variable domain, its missing parts supplied by reference TRBV7-3 and TRBJ1-2, is GAGVSQTPSNKVTEKGKYVELRCDPISGHTALYWYRQSLGQGPEFLIYFQGTGAADDSGLPNDRFFAVRPEGSVSTLKIQRTERGDSAVYLCASSSVTGYGYTFGSGTRLTVV.